The clone carrying this TCR beta chain was seen only once. The data were obtained in a study of CD8+ T cells in alopecia areata. After isolation, RNA underwent reverse transcription to generate cDNA as the sequencing template. Profiled with immunoSEQ multiplex PCR; TCRdb holds only in-frame clones, not every one. The table shows about 150,000 clones, with 45% to 60% occurring only once. The CDR3 sequence is 14 residues long. Germline CDR1 is SQVTM and CDR2 is ANQGSEA. V was shortened by 6 bases and J by 0 bases, with 15 bases between the two germline ends. Isolation of CD4+ and CD8+ T cells from PBMCs was achieved by sorting.

This TCR was recovered from a human donor in good health. This rearrangement joins TRBV29-1 to TRBJ2-7; tentatively, D is TRBD1 or TRBD2 (5 bases each). The specimen sequenced was CD4+ T cells sorted from blood. CDR3 sequence reads: CSVLPGPNSYEQYF. In DNA form, the CDR3 reads TGCAGCGTCCTACCGGGGCCAAACTCCTACGAGCAGTACTTC.